Below, 26 T cell receptor beta chains from the same sample are listed, as sequenced in a study of TIL therapy for anti-PD-1-resistant metastatic lung cancer. This was the immunoSEQ v3 assay. Here immunoSEQ multiplex PCR was the method, and the copy in TCRdb shows in-frame clones only, minus some. The data show 50,000 to 70,000 clones, approximately 78% seen once. As for time point: pre-treatment sample, taken before nivolumab and TIL therapy. The source was blood, collected at baseline. These receptors originate from a person between 25 and 79 years old with non-small cell lung cancer.

The rearrangement joins TRBV6-1 to TRBJ1-2; D not certain. This CDR3 has 15 residues. V lost 3 bases to trimming and J lost 4 bases, with 15 bases between them. CDR1 and CDR2 from the germline V gene are MNHNS and SASEGT. This chain's CDR3 is CASSDIITVSYGYTF. In DNA form, the CDR3 reads TGTGCCAGCAGTGACATAATCACAGTAAGCTATGGCTACACCTTC.

The chain carries TRBV11-2 and TRBJ1-2, with D hard to call. Germline V gives CDR1 SGHAT, CDR2 FQNNGV. The V and J ends lost 5 bases and 5 bases respectively, with 18 bases between them. This CDR3 contains 15 residues. In DNA form, the CDR3 reads TGTGCCAGCAGCCCCGAGACCGGCAGGCGATATGGCTACACCTTC. Residues: CASSPETGRRYGYTF. Full variable domain (rest looked up from reference TRBV11-2 and TRBJ1-2): EAGVAQSPRYKIIEKRQSVAFWCNPISGHATLYWYQQILGQGPKLLIQFQNNGVVDDSQLPKDRFSAERLKGVDSTLKIQPAKLEDSAVYLCASSPETGRRYGYTFGSGTRLTVV.

CDR3 bases: TGTGCCAGCAGCTGGGGGACTAGCGGTGATTACGAGCAGTACTTC. Protein product: CASSWGTSGDYEQYF. The chain employs TRBV7-6 and TRBJ2-7; 11 bases are a match to TRBD2. The junction had 6 bases not matched to a gene; V was cut back by 4 bases and J by 4 bases. CDR3 length equals 15 residues. Germline CDR1 reads SGHVS; CDR2 reads FNYEAQ. Combining the CDR3 with reference TRBV7-6 and TRBJ2-7 gives the whole variable domain GAGVSQSPRYKVTKRGQDVALRCDPISGHVSLYWYRQALGQGPEFLTYFNYEAQQDKSGLPNDRFSAERPEGSISTLTIQRTEQRDSAMYRCASSWGTSGDYEQYFGPGTRLTVT.

The rearrangement joins TRBV7-2 to TRBJ2-3, with D perhaps being TRBD1 or TRBD2 (6 bases each). The V gene's germline CDR1 is SGHTA and CDR2 FQGNSA. V was shortened by 7 bases and J by 1 base, with 18 bases between the two germline ends. The CDR3 spans 16 residues. In DNA, the CDR3 is TGTGCCAGCAAGGGTGGTGGGGGGCTCGGCACAGATACGCAGTATTTT. Its protein is CASKGGGGLGTDTQYF.

The rearrangement uses TRBV6-6 and TRBJ2-7; D is unclear. CDR1 is MNHNY, CDR2 SVGAGI, per germline (reference sequence). Trimming removed 4 bases from V and 0 bases from J, with 10 bases in between. The CDR3 spans 14 residues. The CDR3 spells CASSSPPRSYEQYF. CDR3 in DNA: TGTGCCAGCAGTTCCCCCCCCCGCTCCTACGAGCAGTACTTC.

The genes are TRBV4-2 and TRBJ2-2; D may be TRBD1 (5 bases). The ends were cut back, 1 base at V and 6 bases at J, with 15 bases in the middle. The germline gives CDR1 LGHNA, CDR2 YNFKEQ. The CDR3 covers 16 residues. The CDR3, as DNA: TGTGCCAGCAGCCAAGTGGGTAGGGGTCGCCCCGGGGAGCTGTTTTTT. It is translated as CASSQVGRGRPGELFF.

This rearrangement joins TRBV28 to TRBJ2-3; unclear D gene. The ends were cut back, 4 bases at V and 2 bases at J, with 13 bases in the middle. The CDR3 runs 15 residues. Germline CDR1 and CDR2: MDHEN and SYDVKM. This CDR3 reads CASSSNKQLTDTQYF. DNA of the CDR3: TGTGCCAGCAGTTCCAACAAACAACTCACAGATACGCAGTATTTT. Complete variable domain (other parts from reference TRBV28 and TRBJ2-3): DVKVTQSSRYLVKRTGEKVFLECVQDMDHENMFWYRQDPGLGLRLIYFSYDVKMKEKGDIPEGYSVSREKKERFSLILESASTNQTSMYLCASSSNKQLTDTQYFGPGTRLTVL.

This rearrangement joins TRBV7-9 to TRBJ1-2; D remains ambiguous. The germline gives CDR1 SEHNR, CDR2 FQNEAQ (reference sequence). CDR3 length: 14 amino acids. V lost 5 bases, J lost 2 bases, and 12 bases lay in between. The CDR3 DNA follows: TGTGCCAGCAGCCCGATGCAAAGGAACTATGGCTACACCTTC. Amino acid sequence: CASSPMQRNYGYTF.

CDR3 amino acids: CASSLETGVQETQYF. The CDR3 bases are TGTGCCAGCAGCTTAGAGACAGGGGTCCAAGAGACCCAGTACTTC. The chain carries TRBV11-2 and TRBJ2-5, with 8 bases identical to TRBD1. The CDR3 length is 15 residues. Germline CDR1 SGHAT, CDR2 FQNNGV. Trimming removed 0 bases from V and 1 base from J; junction bases left unmatched: 1.

This chain links TRBV15 with TRBJ2-2; D may match TRBD1 or TRBD2 (5 bases each). The CDR3 spans 14 residues. Germline values: CDR1 LNHNV, CDR2 YYDKDF (reference sequence). With 2 bases removed from V and 9 bases from J, the gap between germline ends came to 13 bases. The DNA of the CDR3 is TGTGCCACCAGCAGAAACGGGGCCTCCCGGGAGCTGTTTTTT. As protein: CATSRNGASRELFF.

The J gene is TRBJ2-2, the V gene TRBV9; 8 positions agree with TRBD1. Per the germline V gene, CDR1 is SGDLS and CDR2 is YYNGEE. After removal of 4 bases from V and 3 bases from J, the junction contained 5 bases not matched to a gene. The CDR3 covers 15 residues. The CDR3 loop reads CASSKQTGDTGELFF. CDR3 nucleotide sequence: TGTGCCAGCAGCAAACAGACAGGGGACACCGGGGAGCTGTTTTTT.

The chain carries TRBV5-4 and TRBJ2-1, with 8 bases lining up with TRBD2. Per germline, CDR1 SGHNT and CDR2 YYREEE (reference sequence). The CDR3 covers 15 residues. The V gene end was trimmed by 1 base and the J gene end by 7 bases; junction bases not matched to a gene: 7. The CDR3 sequence: CASSLLGGARNEQFF. For the CDR3, the DNA is TGTGCCAGCAGCTTGCTCGGGGGGGCGAGGAATGAGCAGTTCTTC.

In DNA form, the CDR3 reads TGTGCCAGCAGCACGGACAGTCAATTCGCTGGCTACACCTTC. Translation: CASSTDSQFAGYTF. This chain links TRBV7-2 with TRBJ1-2, with D perhaps TRBD1 (6 bases). The V end was cut by 5 bases, the J end by 7 bases, with 17 bases between. The CDR3 is made up of 14 amino acids. Germline loops: CDR1 SGHTA, CDR2 FQGNSA.

This sequence joins TRBV7-2 and TRBJ2-5; D may be TRBD2 (7 bases). The CDR3 is made up of 16 amino acids. CDR1 and CDR2 (germline): SGHTA, FQGNSA. Trimming shortened V by 5 bases and J by 4 bases, and 20 bases separated the two germline ends. The CDR3 loop is CASSPRGGGPRETQYF. The CDR3 DNA reads as TGTGCCAGCAGCCCTAGGGGCGGGGGCCCCAGAGAGACCCAGTACTTC. The variable domain in full, with the rest retrieved from reference TRBV7-2 and TRBJ2-5, is GAGVSQSPSNKVTEKGKDVELRCDPISGHTALYWYRQSLGQGLEFLIYFQGNSAPDKSGLPSDRFSAERTGGSVSTLTIQRTQQEDSAVYLCASSPRGGGPRETQYFGPGTRLLVL.

This clone was recorded once. The genes are TRBV12-3 or TRBV12-4 and TRBJ2-2; TRBD1 agrees at 7 bases. The CDR3 totals 13 residues. Trimming cost V 5 bases and J 6 bases; bases outside gene matches: 3. This chain's CDR3 is CASSLGTAGELFF. The CDR3 nucleotides are TGTGCCAGCAGTCTTGGGACAGCCGGGGAGCTGTTTTTT.

V is TRBV9 and J is TRBJ2-3; D gene ambiguous. V lost 0 bases to trimming and J lost 2 bases, with 10 bases between them. Germline CDR1 is SGDLS and CDR2 is YYNGEE. The CDR3 is 15 amino acids. CDR3 protein: CASSVALQNTDTQYF. As DNA, the CDR3 is TGTGCCAGCAGCGTAGCACTACAGAACACAGATACGCAGTATTTT.

The chain has TRBV19 and TRBJ1-2; D possibly corresponds to TRBD1 (6 bases). Per germline, CDR1 LNHDA and CDR2 SQIVND (reference sequence). The V gene lost 3 bases and the J gene lost 1 base, with 18 bases spanning the gap. This CDR3 is 17 amino acids long. The CDR3 sequence is CASSIGGDRSLNYGYTF. Here the CDR3 DNA reads TGTGCCAGTAGTATTGGGGGAGACAGGAGCCTTAACTATGGCTACACCTTC.

The rearrangement links TRBV6-5 to TRBJ2-1; TRBD2 agrees at 7 bases. Germline CDR1 reads MNHEY; CDR2 reads SVGAGI. The CDR3 has 15 residues. After removal of 4 bases from V and 2 bases from J, the junction contained 5 bases not matched to a gene. This CDR3 reads CASSLSLAPYNEQFF. The CDR3 DNA sequence: TGTGCCAGCAGTTTGTCACTAGCGCCCTACAATGAGCAGTTCTTC.

The J gene is TRBJ1-1, the V gene TRBV7-6; D is possibly TRBD1 (6 bases). Germline CDR1 is SGHVS and CDR2 is FNYEAQ. The CDR3 runs to 14 residues. The V end was cut by 3 bases, the J end by 6 bases, with 14 bases between. CDR3 nucleotides: TGTGCCAGCAGCTTGGGGCAGGGGAGGGCTGAAGCTTTCTTT. Amino acids: CASSLGQGRAEAFF.

The chain recombines TRBV3-1 (or the pseudogene TRBV3-2) with TRBJ1-1; D unresolved. The CDR3 is made up of 12 amino acids. Looked up from germline, CDR1 is LGHDT and CDR2 is YNNKEL (reference sequence). V lost 6 bases, J lost 0 bases, and 5 bases lay in between. The CDR3 loop is CASRNMNTEAFF. Written as DNA, the CDR3 is TGTGCCAGCAGAAATATGAACACTGAAGCTTTCTTT.

This clone was recorded once. This chain uses TRBV27 with TRBJ2-1, with 7 bases identical to TRBD2. V lost 1 base to trimming and J lost 0 bases; unmatched junction nucleotides: 12. The CDR3 has 19 residues. CDR1 is MNHEY and CDR2 is SMNVEV in the germline V gene (reference sequence). The CDR3: CASSLYGGGRLSSYNEQFF. Written as DNA, the CDR3 is TGTGCCAGCAGTTTATACGGCGGGGGTAGACTAAGCTCCTACAATGAGCAGTTCTTC.

The chain employs TRBV15 and TRBJ2-5, with 7 bases that match TRBD2. The CDR3 length is 16 residues. The germline V gene has CDR1 LNHNV and CDR2 YYDKDF (reference sequence). J lost 5 bases, V lost 3 bases, and 12 bases had no gene match. CDR3: CATSSIPGGFQETQYF. CDR3 bases: TGTGCCACCAGCAGCATCCCGGGGGGATTCCAGGAGACCCAGTACTTC.

CDR3 residues: CASSRDSYEQYF. The CDR3 DNA sequence: TGTGCCAGCTCCCGGGACTCCTACGAGCAGTACTTC. J is TRBJ2-7 and V is TRBV2; perhaps TRBD2 as D (5 bases). Trimming cost V 8 bases and J 0 bases, with 8 bases left between them. Germline V gives CDR1 SNHLY, CDR2 FYNNEI. The CDR3 is 12 amino acids.

This chain uses TRBV12-3 or TRBV12-4 with TRBJ1-1, with D unclear. This CDR3 has 13 residues. V was pared by 7 bases and J by 6 bases, with 15 bases between. The DNA of the CDR3 is TGTGCCAGCACCCCATTTGTGGCTCCTGAAGCTTTCTTT. This encodes CASTPFVAPEAFF.

The rearrangement joins TRBV4-2 to TRBJ2-3; weak D call: TRBD2 (7 bases). The CDR3 has 17 amino acids. V lost 0 bases, J lost 3 bases, and 16 bases lay in between. Germline loops: CDR1 LGHNA, CDR2 YNFKEQ. CDR3 amino acids: CASSQDHQGRGTDTQYF. In nucleotides, the CDR3 is TGTGCCAGCAGCCAAGATCACCAGGGGAGGGGTACAGATACGCAGTATTTT.

This chain connects TRBV5-6 to TRBJ1-1, with 9 bases fitting TRBD1. Germline CDR1 SGHDT, CDR2 YYEEEE. The CDR3 runs 14 residues. Trimming removed 4 bases from V and 7 bases from J; junction bases left unmatched: 8. CDR3 in amino acids: CASSLGQGIGEAFF. CDR3 bases: TGTGCCAGCAGCCTGGGACAGGGAATAGGTGAAGCTTTCTTT.